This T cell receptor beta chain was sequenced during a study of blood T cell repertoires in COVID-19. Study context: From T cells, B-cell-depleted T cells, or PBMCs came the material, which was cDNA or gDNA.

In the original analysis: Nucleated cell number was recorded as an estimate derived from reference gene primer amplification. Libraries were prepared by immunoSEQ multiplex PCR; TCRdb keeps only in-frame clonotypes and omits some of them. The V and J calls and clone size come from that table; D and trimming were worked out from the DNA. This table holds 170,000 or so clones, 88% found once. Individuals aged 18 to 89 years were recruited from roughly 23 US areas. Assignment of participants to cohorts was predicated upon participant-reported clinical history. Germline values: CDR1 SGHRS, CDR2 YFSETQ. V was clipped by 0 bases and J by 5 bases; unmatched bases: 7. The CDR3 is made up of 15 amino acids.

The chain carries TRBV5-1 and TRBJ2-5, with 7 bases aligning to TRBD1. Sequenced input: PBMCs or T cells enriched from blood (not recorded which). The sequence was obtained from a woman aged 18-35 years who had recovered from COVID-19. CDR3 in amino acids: CASSLAGQERETQYF. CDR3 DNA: TGCGCCAGCAGCTTGGCCGGACAGGAGAGGGAGACCCAGTACTTC.